This T cell receptor (beta chain) is drawn from a study of blood T cell repertoires in COVID-19. Overall study context: Whether acute or convalescent, the COVID-19 samples came from the United States, Italy and Spain.

This table comes from immunoSEQ multiplex PCR, and its TCRdb copy is limited to in-frame clones, with some not included. The sample contains a few hundred thousand clones, around 84% of which appear only once. The CDR3 consists of 15 residues. Trimming took 4 bases from V and 4 from J, leaving 15 bases between them. From germline, CDR1 is SGHRS and CDR2 YFSETQ. This clone was detected once. This receptor was identified in a man aged 35 to 55 who had recovered from COVID-19. The chain combines TRBV5-1 with TRBJ2-1; TRBD2 is a possible D gene (5 bases). The material sequenced was peripheral blood. The CDR3 sequence: CASSLQGTGYNEQFF. CDR3 DNA: TGCGCCAGCAGCCTACAAGGTACGGGGTACAATGAGCAGTTCTTC. Full variable domain (remainder filled in from reference TRBV5-1 and TRBJ2-1): KAGVTQTPRYLIKTRGQQVTLSCSPISGHRSVSWYQQTPGQGLQFLFEYFSETQRNKGNFPGRFSGRQFSNSRSEMNVSTLELGDSALYLCASSLQGTGYNEQFFGPGTRLTVL.